The T cell receptor (beta chain) described here comes from a study of resident and recirculating memory T cells in vitiligo. As for the study in general: Samples were epidermis from two lesional and two nonlesional sites, plus PBMCs. The samples were homogenized without cell sorting before genomic DNA extraction. General observations from the study: Different lesions suggested infiltration by different T cell clones.

Clones were read by immunoSEQ multiplex PCR, and TCRdb kept only the in-frame ones, dropping some. Here the sample spans 70,000 to 85,000 clones, approximately 91% being singletons. This CDR3 has 14 residues. Trimming shortened V by 2 bases and J by 0 bases, and 7 bases separated the two germline ends. Germline V gene data show CDR1 as LGHNA and CDR2 as YSLEER. The sample holds a few counts of this clone. Its antigen remains unidentified. No vitiligo treatment was given during the prior three months. The rearrangement joins TRBV4-3 to TRBJ1-2; D possibly corresponds to TRBD1 (5 bases). The sequence came from a male donor with vitiligo. The sequenced material came from blood. The CDR3 reads CASSQQGANYGYTF. The CDR3 DNA sequence: TGCGCCAGCAGCCAACAGGGTGCTAACTATGGCTACACCTTC.